This T cell receptor (beta chain) emerged from a study of regulatory T cells in long-lasting Graves disease (TCRdb year 2021). Concerning the study at large: Patients with newly diagnosed Graves' disease had been on antithyroid drugs for under 3 months. The study took place in China and was registered as a clinical trial. This study used TCR sequencing and RNA sequencing of peripheral blood to compare persistent Graves' disease patients against newly diagnosed Graves' disease patients. A total of 33 samples underwent TCR sequencing: around 13 from persistent and roughly 20 from newly diagnosed Graves' disease patients. Overall results and qualifications from the work: Sequencing and analysis were restricted to the TCR beta chain. The authors noted that the small sample size was a limitation that may lower accuracy. Lower TCR Shannon entropy and fewer highly expanded clones were observed in persistent Graves' disease patients than in newly diagnosed patients, which suggested clonal expansion. More public clonotypes were shared among persistent patients (about 2,800) than among newly diagnosed patients (roughly 1,000). Peripheral blood alone was examined, since thyroid tissue, which constituted the primary lesion, could not be accessed.

Library generation was performed with multiplex PCR. TCRdb names Illumina HiSeq 4000 as the instrument used. CDR3 regions were amplified by Arm-PCR with iRepertoire HTBI primers to construct TCR beta libraries. Before sequencing, the PCR products underwent gel purification. From the authors' description of their analysis: Across samples, roughly 60 TRBV and 15 or so TRBJ segments were identified and used for gene usage analysis of CDR3 amino acid clonotypes. Filtered high-quality paired reads were merged into contigs using COPE and FqMerger. BLAST was used to align contigs to IMGT TRBV, TRBD and TRBJ reference genes, with CDR3 defined following IMGT. Any clonotype with a frequency above 0.1% was classified as a highly expanded clone. Shannon entropy served as the measure of repertoire diversity, while the Gini coefficient captured V-J evenness. A clonotype was considered public if more than one individual shared it. TCRdb reworked the public reads: Q25 trimming with fastp, MiXCR clone assembly, productive beta chains retained. Records with the same CDR3 protein are collapsed into one entry carrying the most frequent genes and DNA. For this entry, the V and J calls and clone size follow TCRdb and not the study's own pipeline. Here the sample has 350,000 to 500,000 distinct CDR3 sequences; approximately 14% occur a single time. Of the sample, under 20% falls within the top ten clones.

This clonotype has ten or more counts. No antigen is known for it. Qualities for individual bases were not recorded, and no much larger clone is one base off. The time point label, read with the paper, signifies: newly diagnosed GD, antithyroid drugs for less than 3 months. RNA was extracted from PBMCs in TRIzol for both TCR sequencing and RNA sequencing. The diagnosis of Graves' disease was made according to American Thyroid Association guidelines. Patients for the study were recruited at an endocrinology department in Xi'an, China. Each patient gave approximately 10 milliliters of peripheral blood, collected in an EDTA anticoagulant tube. Ficoll Paque Plus density gradient separation was used to isolate PBMCs, and no further T cell sorting was done. RNA quality was checked with an Agilent 2100 Bioanalyzer and agarose gel, and concentration with a NanoDrop 2000. This same sample was also taken into another study, of T cells in Graves' hyperthyroidism and ophthalmopathy. Taken from the second paper: Stable Graves' hyperthyroidism was defined as the absence of progression to ophthalmopathy over 18 months of follow-up. Hyperthyroidism patients were aged 18 to 65 years and newly diagnosed, with disease duration of less than 2 months. Patients with uncontrolled infections, other autoimmune diseases, pregnancy or lactation were excluded. Diagnoses were based on clinical symptoms, serum thyroxine and TRAb, thyroid ultrasound and orbital computed tomography. A first-round RT-PCR of the TCR CDR3 used the HTBI primer set with the Qiagen OneStep RT-PCR kit. Most expanded thyroid clonotypes (frequency above 0.001) were also found in blood, which suggests that blood repertoires may mirror thyroid immune responses. A model built on a 13 V-J signature distinguished ophthalmopathy from stable hyperthyroidism, reaching 87.88% sensitivity and around 81% specificity in cross-validation and 80%/75% in testing. In validation, the model predicted progression to ophthalmopathy a median of about 5.9 months before onset, with 65% to 71% sensitivity and roughly 77% specificity. A discovery cohort of about a hundred patients, roughly 45 with Graves' ophthalmopathy and 55 to 60 with stable Graves' hyperthyroidism, was used to find distinguishing TCR V-J signatures. Prospective prediction of ophthalmopathy was tested in an independent validation cohort consisting of some 18 hyperthyroidism patients and about 17 patients who later progressed to ophthalmopathy. The 75 to 100 discovery patients were randomly split 7:3 into training and test sets. In roughly six Graves' hyperthyroidism patients, the study also compared T-cell repertoires from thyroid tissue with T-cell repertoires from blood. After blood sampling, hyperthyroidism patients were treated with methimazole at a starting dose of 30 mg daily, and ophthalmopathy patients were treated with high-dose intravenous methylprednisolone. A second multiplex PCR round built the libraries, followed by size selection and purification. The libraries were sequenced on an Illumina HiSeq2000 using paired-end 100 bp reads. SOAPnuke was used to process the raw data, throwing out any read that contained adapters or uncalled bases, had a mean Phred below 15, or lacked an exact constant-primer or identifier match. High-quality paired reads were merged with COPE v1.2.5, and unique nucleotide sequences were defined as clonotypes. Clonotypes were aligned to IMGT TRBV, TRBD and TRBJ reference segments using MiTCR v1.1. The analysis included only V-J combinations with a frequency above 0.0001, which together covered approximately 99% of the repertoires. The TCS score was defined as the ratio of F50 (clonal expansion) to E x V (chaos), calculated using BLOSUM62-based TCRdist between CDR3 peptides within each V-J. Welch's t-statistics and random forest reduced fewer than 600 V-J features to fewer than 15, which were used in a naive Bayes classifier (R e1071). Sample size was not statistically predetermined, and blinding of investigators to group allocation was not performed. The paper reports TCR Vbeta CDR3 sequencing of over 130 peripheral blood samples: 43 ophthalmopathy, over 70 hyperthyroidism and roughly 17 progressor patients.

The clonotype originates from a woman aged 45-60 years with Graves disease. Donor details come from another sample of the same person, matched by shared clones. Sequences were derived from peripheral blood mononuclear cells (PBMCs), sampled at new diagnosis, from a patient treated with antithyroid drugs.

Read as DNA, the sequence is TGTGCCAGCAGTGCGACTAGCGGGGTCACAGATACGCAGTATTTT. This encodes CASSATSGVTDTQYF. The chain couples TRBV12-3 or TRBV12-4 to TRBJ2-3, and TRBD2 matches 11 of the central bases. The CDR3 contains 15 residues, cysteine and phenylalanine counted. Only CDR3 DNA remains: 45 bases, in frame from the first base. At the junction V is shortened by 5 bases and J by 2 bases; bases outside the gene matches: 3.